The clone carrying this TCR beta chain was recorded many times. Its target is unknown. TCR alpha and beta CDR3 regions were amplified from RNA using iRepertoire nested multiplex PCR. For one-step reverse transcription and amplification, roughly 95-450 ng of tissue mRNA or PBMC total RNA was used. Via MiXCR, TCRdb re-called the multiplex PCR reads, giving one row per CDR3 protein. The sample has 90,000 to 110,000 distinct CDR3 sequences, around a quarter seen once. The V gene lost 2 bases and the J gene lost 7 bases, with 14 bases spanning the gap. The germline CDR1 and CDR2 sequences are DFQATT and SNEGSKA (reference sequence). This CDR3 region has 13 residues. This specimen comes from a study of glioma-infiltrating T cells. Overall study findings and caveats: Gliomas, especially low-grade, showed above-expected tissue-blood divergence; non-neoplastic patients showed below. CDR3 overlap between tissue and blood was very small.

This TCR was recovered from a human donor with low-grade glioma or glioblastoma, undergoing nonglioma brain surgery, or in good health (not recorded which). The J gene is TRBJ1-2, the V gene TRBV20-1; no definite D call. Sequences were obtained from glioma tissue, nonneoplastic brain tissue, or PBMCs (not recorded which). The CDR3 DNA is TGCAGTGCTAGAACCCTCGGACGGACTGGCTACACCTTC. It is translated as CSARTLGRTGYTF.